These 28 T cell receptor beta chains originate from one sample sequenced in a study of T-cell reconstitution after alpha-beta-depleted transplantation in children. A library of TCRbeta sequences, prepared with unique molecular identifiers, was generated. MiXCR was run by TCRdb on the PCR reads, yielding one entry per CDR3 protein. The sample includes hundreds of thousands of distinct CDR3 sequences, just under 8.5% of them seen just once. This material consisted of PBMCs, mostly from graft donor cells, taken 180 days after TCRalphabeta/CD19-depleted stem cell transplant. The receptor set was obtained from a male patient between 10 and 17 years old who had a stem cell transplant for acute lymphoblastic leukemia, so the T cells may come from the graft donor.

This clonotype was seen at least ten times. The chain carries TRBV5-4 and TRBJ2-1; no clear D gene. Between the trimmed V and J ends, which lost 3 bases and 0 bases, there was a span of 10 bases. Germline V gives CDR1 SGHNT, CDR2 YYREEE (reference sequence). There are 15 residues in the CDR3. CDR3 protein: CASSSRLSSYNEQFF. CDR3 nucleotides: TGTGCCAGCAGCTCCCGACTGAGCTCCTACAATGAGCAGTTCTTC.

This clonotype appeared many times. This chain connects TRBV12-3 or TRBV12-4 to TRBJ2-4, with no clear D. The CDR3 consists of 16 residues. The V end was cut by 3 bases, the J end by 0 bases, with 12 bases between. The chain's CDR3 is CASSFLPALAKNIQYF. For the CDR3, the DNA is TGTGCCAGCAGTTTTCTCCCGGCCCTAGCCAAAAACATTCAGTACTTC.

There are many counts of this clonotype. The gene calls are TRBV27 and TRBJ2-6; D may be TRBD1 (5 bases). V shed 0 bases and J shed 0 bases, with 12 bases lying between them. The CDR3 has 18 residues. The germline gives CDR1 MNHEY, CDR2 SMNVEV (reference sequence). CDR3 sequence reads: CASSLSGNRYSGANVLTF. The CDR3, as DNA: TGTGCCAGCAGTTTATCAGGGAACAGGTACTCTGGGGCCAACGTCCTGACTTTC.

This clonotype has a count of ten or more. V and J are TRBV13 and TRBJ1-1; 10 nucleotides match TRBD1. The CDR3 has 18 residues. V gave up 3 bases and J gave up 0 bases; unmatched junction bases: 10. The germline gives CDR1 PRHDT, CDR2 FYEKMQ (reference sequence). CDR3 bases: TGTGCCAGCAGCTTTCCGTTAAGGACAGGGGGTTTGAACACTGAAGCTTTCTTT. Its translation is CASSFPLRTGGLNTEAFF. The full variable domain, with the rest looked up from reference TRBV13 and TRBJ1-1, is AAGVIQSPRHLIKEKRETATLKCYPIPRHDTVYWYQQGPGQDPQFLISFYEKMQSDKGSIPDRFSAQQFSDYHSELNMSSLELGDSALYFCASSFPLRTGGLNTEAFFGQGTRLTVV.

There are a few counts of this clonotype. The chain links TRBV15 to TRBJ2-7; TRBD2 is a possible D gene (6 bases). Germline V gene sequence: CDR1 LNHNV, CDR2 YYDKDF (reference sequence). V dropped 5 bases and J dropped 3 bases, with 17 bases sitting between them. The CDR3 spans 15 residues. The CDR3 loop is CATSPGGLAVYEQYF. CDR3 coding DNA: TGTGCCACCAGCCCCGGAGGGCTAGCAGTCTACGAGCAGTACTTC.

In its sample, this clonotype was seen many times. CDR3 nucleotide sequence: TGTGCCAGCATCAAGACTAGCGCCGGGGAGCTGTTTTTT. Translation: CASIKTSAGELFF. This chain uses TRBV6-2 or TRBV6-3 with TRBJ2-2; 8 bases align to TRBD2. Per germline, CDR1 MNHEY and CDR2 SVGEGT. There are 13 residues in the CDR3. The junction had 4 bases not matched to a gene; V was cut back by 7 bases and J by 6 bases.

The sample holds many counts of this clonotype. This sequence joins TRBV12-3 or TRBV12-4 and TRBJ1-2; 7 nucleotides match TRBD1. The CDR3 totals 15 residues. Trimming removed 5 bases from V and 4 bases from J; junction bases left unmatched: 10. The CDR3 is CASSPSLGDSYGYTF. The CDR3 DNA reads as TGTGCCAGCAGTCCGTCCCTAGGGGACAGCTATGGCTACACCTTC.

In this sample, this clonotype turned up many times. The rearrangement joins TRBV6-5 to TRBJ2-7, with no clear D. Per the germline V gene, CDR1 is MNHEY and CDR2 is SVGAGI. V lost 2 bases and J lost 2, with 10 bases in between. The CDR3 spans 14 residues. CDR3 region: CASSYAPRTYEQYF. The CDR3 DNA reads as TGTGCCAGCAGTTACGCCCCTCGGACCTACGAGCAGTACTTC.

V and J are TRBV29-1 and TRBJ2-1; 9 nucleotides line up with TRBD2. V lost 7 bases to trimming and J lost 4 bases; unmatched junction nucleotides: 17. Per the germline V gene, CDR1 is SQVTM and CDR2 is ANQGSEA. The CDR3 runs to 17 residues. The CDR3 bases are TGCAGCGCCCCTTGGCGCCGTGGACTAGCGAATTACAATGAGCAGTTCTTC. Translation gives CSAPWRRGLANYNEQFF.

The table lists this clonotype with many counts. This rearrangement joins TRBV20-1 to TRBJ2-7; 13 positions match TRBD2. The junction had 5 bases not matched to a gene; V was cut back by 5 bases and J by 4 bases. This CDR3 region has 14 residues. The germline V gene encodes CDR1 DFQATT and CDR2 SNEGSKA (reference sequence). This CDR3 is CSALGLAGPYEQYF. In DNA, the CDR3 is TGCAGTGCTCTGGGACTAGCGGGACCATACGAGCAGTACTTC.

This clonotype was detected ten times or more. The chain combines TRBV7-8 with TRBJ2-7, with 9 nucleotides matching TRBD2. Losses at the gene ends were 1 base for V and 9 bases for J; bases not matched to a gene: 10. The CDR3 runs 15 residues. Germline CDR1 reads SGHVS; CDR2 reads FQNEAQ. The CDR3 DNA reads TGTGCCAGCAGCTTAGACGGGCGGGAGGGCATAGTGCAGTACTTC. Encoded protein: CASSLDGREGIVQYF.

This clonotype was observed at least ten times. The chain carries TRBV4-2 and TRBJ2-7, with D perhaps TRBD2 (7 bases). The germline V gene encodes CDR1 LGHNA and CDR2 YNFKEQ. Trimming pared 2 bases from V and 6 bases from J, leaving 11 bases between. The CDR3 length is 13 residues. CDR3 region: CASSQYGGREQYF. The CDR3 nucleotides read TGTGCCAGCAGCCAATACGGGGGGCGCGAGCAGTACTTC.

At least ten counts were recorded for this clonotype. The CDR3 DNA reads as TGCGCCAGCAGCTTGGCCCCGACAGCAACTAATGAAAAACTGTTTTTT. Amino acids: CASSLAPTATNEKLFF. The chain has TRBV5-1 and TRBJ1-4, with a tentative D call TRBD1 (5 bases). Trimming left V 0 bases short and J 0 bases short, with 9 bases between. The CDR3 consists of 16 residues. The germline V gene encodes CDR1 SGHRS and CDR2 YFSETQ.

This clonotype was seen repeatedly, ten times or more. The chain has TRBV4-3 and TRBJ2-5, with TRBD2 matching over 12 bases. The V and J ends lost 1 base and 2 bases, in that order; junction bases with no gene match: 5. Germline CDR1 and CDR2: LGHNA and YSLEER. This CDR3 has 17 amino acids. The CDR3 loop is CASSQGILAGGQETQYF. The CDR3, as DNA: TGCGCCAGCAGCCAAGGGATCCTAGCGGGGGGGCAAGAGACCCAGTACTTC.

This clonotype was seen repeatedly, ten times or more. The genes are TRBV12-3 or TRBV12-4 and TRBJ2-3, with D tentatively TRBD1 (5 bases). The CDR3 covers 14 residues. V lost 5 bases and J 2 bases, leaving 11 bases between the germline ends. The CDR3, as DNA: TGTGCCAGCAGTCTGACAGCTCCCACAGATACGCAGTATTTT. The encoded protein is CASSLTAPTDTQYF.

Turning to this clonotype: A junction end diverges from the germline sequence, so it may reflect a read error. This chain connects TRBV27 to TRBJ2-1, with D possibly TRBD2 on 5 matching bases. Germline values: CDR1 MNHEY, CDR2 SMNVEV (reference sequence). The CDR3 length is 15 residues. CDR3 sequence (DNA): TGTGCCAGCAGTCTAAGCGGAGGCGCCTACAATGACCAGTTCTTC. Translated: CASSLSGGAYNDQFF.

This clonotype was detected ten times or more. CDR3 DNA: TGCGCCAGCAGCCGACAGGGCGGCGAGCAGTACTTC. Its protein is CASSRQGGEQYF. This chain uses TRBV4-1 with TRBJ2-7; 7 positions match TRBD1. The CDR3 contains 12 residues. Germline V gene lookup returns CDR1 MGHRA and CDR2 YSYEKL. Losses at the gene ends were 4 bases for V and 6 bases for J; bases not matched to a gene: 3.

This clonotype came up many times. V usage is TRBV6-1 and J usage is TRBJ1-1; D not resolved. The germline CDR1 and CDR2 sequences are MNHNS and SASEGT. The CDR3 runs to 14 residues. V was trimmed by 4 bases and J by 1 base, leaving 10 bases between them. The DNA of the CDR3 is TGTGCCAGCAGTGTAAGACTCCCGAACACTGAAGCTTTCTTT. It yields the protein CASSVRLPNTEAFF.

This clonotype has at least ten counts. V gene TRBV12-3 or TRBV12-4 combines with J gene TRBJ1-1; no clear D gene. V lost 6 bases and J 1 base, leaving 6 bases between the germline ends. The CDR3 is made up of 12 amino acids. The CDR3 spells CASRNRNTEAFF. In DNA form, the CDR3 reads TGTGCCAGCAGGAACAGGAACACTGAAGCTTTCTTT.

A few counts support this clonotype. CDR3 sequence reads: CASSDSGLNYEQYF. CDR3 in DNA: TGTGCCAGCAGCGATAGCGGGTTGAACTACGAGCAGTACTTC. The chain has TRBV7-9 and TRBJ2-7; 7 bases fit TRBD2. The CDR3 runs 14 residues. Losses at the gene ends were 5 bases for V and 3 bases for J; bases not matched to a gene: 7. CDR1 is SEHNR and CDR2 is FQNEAQ in the germline V gene (reference sequence).

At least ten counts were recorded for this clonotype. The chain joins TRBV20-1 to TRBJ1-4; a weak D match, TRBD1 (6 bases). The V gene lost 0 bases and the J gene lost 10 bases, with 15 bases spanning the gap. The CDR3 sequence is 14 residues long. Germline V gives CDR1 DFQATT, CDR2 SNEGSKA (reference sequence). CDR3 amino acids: CSARDSQGYGKLFF. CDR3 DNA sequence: TGCAGTGCTAGAGATAGCCAGGGGTATGGAAAACTGTTTTTT.

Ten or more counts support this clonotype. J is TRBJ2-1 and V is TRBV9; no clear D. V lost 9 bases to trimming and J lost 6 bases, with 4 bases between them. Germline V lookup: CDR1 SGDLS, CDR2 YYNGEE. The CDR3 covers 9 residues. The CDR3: CATGNEQFF. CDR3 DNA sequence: TGTGCCACCGGCAATGAGCAGTTCTTC.

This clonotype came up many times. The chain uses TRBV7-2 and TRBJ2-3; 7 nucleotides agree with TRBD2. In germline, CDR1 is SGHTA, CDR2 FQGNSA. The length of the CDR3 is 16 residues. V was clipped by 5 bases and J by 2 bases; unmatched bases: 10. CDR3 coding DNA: TGTGCCAGCAGCCCGAACCGACTAGCCCTCACAGATACGCAGTATTTT. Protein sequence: CASSPNRLALTDTQYF.

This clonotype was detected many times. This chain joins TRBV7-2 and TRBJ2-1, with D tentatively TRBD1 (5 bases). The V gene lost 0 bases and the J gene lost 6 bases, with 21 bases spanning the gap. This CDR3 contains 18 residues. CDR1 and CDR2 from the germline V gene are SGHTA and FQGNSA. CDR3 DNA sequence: TGTGCCAGCAGCTTAGCGAGAAGGGGAAGGGAAGAAGGCAATGAGCAGTTCTTC. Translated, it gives CASSLARRGREEGNEQFF.

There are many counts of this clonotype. DNA for the CDR3: TGCGCCAGCAGTGAAGGGCCTCGGAACACTGAAGCTTTCTTT. Its protein is CASSEGPRNTEAFF. This sequence joins TRBV5-1 and TRBJ1-1; D is unresolved. The germline gives CDR1 SGHRS, CDR2 YFSETQ. V was trimmed by 5 bases and J by 1 base, leaving 12 bases between them. This CDR3 spans 14 amino acids.

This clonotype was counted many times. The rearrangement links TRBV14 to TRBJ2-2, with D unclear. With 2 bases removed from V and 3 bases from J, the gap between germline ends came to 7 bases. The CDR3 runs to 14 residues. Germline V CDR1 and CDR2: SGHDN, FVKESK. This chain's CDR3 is CASSQNGHTGELFF. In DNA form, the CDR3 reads TGTGCCAGCAGCCAAAACGGGCACACCGGGGAGCTGTTTTTT.

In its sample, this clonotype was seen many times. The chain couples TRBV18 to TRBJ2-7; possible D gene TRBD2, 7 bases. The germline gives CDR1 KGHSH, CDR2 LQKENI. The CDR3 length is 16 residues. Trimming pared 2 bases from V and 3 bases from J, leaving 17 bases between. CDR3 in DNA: TGTGCCAGCTCACCAAGTGCGGGGGCGAATATCTACGAGCAGTACTTC. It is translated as CASSPSAGANIYEQYF.

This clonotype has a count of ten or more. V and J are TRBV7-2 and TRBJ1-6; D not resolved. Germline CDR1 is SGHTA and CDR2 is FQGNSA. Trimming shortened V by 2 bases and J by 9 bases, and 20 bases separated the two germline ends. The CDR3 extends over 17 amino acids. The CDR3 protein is CASSLPPGQPVGSPLHF. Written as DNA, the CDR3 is TGTGCCAGCAGCTTACCACCCGGGCAGCCCGTGGGTTCACCCCTCCACTTT.